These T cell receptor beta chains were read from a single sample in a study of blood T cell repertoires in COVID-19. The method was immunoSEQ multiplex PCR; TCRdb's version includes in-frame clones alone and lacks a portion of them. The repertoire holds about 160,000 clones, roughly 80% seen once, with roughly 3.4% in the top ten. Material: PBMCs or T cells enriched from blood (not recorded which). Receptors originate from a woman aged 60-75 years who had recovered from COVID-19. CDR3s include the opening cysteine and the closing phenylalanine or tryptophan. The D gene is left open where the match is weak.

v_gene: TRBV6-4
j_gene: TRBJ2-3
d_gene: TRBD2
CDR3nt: TGTGCCAGCAGTGTTAGCGGGGGAATCACAGATACGCAGTATTTT
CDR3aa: CASSVSGGITDTQYF

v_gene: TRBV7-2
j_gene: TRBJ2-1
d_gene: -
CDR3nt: TGTGCCAGCAGCTTATTGGCTAGCAGTGAGGATGAGCAGTTCTTC
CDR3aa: CASSLLASSEDEQFF

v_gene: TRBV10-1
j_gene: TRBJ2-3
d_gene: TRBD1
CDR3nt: TGCGCCAGCAGTGAGACCAGGGGGCGAGGAGATACGCAGTATTTT
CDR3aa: CASSETRGRGDTQYF

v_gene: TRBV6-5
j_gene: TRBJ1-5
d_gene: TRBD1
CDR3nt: TGTGCCAGCAGTTCAGGGGGAGGCAATCAGCCCCAGCATTTT
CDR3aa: CASSSGGGNQPQHF

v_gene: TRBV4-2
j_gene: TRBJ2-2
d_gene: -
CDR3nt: TGTGCCAGCGCCGGGAGCTCCGGCGGGGAGCTGTTTTTT
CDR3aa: CASAGSSGGELFF

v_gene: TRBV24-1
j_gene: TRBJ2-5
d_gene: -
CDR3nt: TGTGCCACCAGTGATTGGGAGACAGGTGGGGAGACCCAGTACTTC
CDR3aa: CATSDWETGGETQYF

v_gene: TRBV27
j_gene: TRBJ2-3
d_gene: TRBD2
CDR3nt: TGTGCCAGCAGTTCCGACAGCGGGGGGGCCTCAGATACGCAGTATTTT
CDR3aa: CASSSDSGGASDTQYF

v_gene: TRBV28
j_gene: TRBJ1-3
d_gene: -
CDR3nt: TGTGCCAGCAGTTTAGCCGGGACTACGAAAAACACCATATATTTT
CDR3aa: CASSLAGTTKNTIYF

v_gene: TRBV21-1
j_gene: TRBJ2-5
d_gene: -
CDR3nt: TGTGCCAGCAGCAAAGCTTTGGCAGGGCCCTCCGCCCTTCAAGAGACCCAGTACTTC
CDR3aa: CASSKALAGPSALQETQYF

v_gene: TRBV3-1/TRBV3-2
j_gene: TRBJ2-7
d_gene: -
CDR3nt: TGTGCCAGCAGCCAACATCTAGCGTTCTCCTACGAGCAGTACTTC
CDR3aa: CASSQHLAFSYEQYF

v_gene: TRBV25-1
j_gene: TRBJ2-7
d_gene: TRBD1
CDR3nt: TGTGCCAGCAGTGGGGACAGGGGGCGCGAGCAGTACTTC
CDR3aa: CASSGDRGREQYF